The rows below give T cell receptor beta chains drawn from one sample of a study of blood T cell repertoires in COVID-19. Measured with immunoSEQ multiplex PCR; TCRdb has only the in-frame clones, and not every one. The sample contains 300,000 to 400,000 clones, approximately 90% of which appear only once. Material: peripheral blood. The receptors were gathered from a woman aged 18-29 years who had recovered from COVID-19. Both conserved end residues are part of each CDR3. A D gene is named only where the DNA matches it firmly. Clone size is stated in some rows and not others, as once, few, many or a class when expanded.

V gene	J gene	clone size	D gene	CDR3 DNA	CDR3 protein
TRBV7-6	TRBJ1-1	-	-	TGTGCCAGCAGCTTGAGACAGGAACTCATGAACACTGAAGCTTTCTTT	CASSLRQELMNTEAFF
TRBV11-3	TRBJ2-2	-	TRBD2	TGTGCCAGCAGCTTAGCTAGCGGGAGCATCACCGGGGAGCTGTTTTTT	CASSLASGSITGELFF
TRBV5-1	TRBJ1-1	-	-	TGCGCCAGCAGCGGGGGGTCGGGCCCGAACACTGAAGCTTTCTTT	CASSGGSGPNTEAFF
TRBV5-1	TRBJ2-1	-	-	TGCGCCAGCAGCGAACTTTACGGGAGTGGTATCTCCTACAATGAGCAGTTCTTC	CASSELYGSGISYNEQFF
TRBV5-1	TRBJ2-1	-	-	TGCGCCAGCAGCTTAACTAGCTACAATGAGCAGTTCTTC	CASSLTSYNEQFF
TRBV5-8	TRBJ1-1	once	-	TGTGCCAGCAGGCAGTACGGGGAGAACACTGAAGCTTTCTTT	CASRQYGENTEAFF
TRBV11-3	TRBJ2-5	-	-	TGTGCCAGCAGCCCCTTGAGGGCTGGGGAGACCCAGTACTTC	CASSPLRAGETQYF
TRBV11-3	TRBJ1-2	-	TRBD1	TGTGCCAGCAGCCTCCAAACAGGGGGCGGTTCGGGCTACACCTTC	CASSLQTGGGSGYTF
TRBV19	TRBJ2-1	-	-	TGTGCCAGTAGTATAGGGGGGGGCCCGACCTACAATGAGCAGTTCTTC	CASSIGGGPTYNEQFF
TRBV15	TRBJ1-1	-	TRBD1	TGTGCCACCAGCAGAGTTTTCAGGGGGCGTGGGACTGGAGAAGCTTTCTTT	CATSRVFRGRGTGEAFF
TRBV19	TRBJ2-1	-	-	TGTGCCAGTAACCCCACTACACGGGACTCCAATGAGCAGTTCTTC	CASNPTTRDSNEQFF
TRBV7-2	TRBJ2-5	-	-	TGTGCCAGCAGCCGGCCCCCAGTCGGAGGTGAGACCCAGTACTTC	CASSRPPVGGETQYF
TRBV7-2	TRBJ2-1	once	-	TGTGCCAGCAGCTTAGGCGGGACGCGGAATGAGCAGTTCTTC	CASSLGGTRNEQFF
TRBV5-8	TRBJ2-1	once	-	TGTGCCAGCAGGCCCGTTACTAGTTCCTCCTACAATGAGCAGTTCTTC	CASRPVTSSSYNEQFF
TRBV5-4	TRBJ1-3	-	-	TGTGCCAGCAGCCCGGGGGGTGGTGGAAACACCATATATTTT	CASSPGGGGNTIYF
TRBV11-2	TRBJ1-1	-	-	TGTGCCAGCAGCTTAAGGTCGGAAGGGAGGTACACTGAAGCTTTCTTT	CASSLRSEGRYTEAFF
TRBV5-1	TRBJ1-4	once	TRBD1	TGCGCCAGCAGCCGCACAGGGGATGGTGAAAAACTGTTTTTT	CASSRTGDGEKLFF
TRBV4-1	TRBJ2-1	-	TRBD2	TGCGCCAGCAGGGGGAGGGGGCTAGCGGGAGGGCCGGGCCGTTACAATGAGCAGTTCTTC	CASRGRGLAGGPGRYNEQFF
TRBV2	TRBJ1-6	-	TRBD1	TGTGCCAGCAGTTCATCGCGGGACAGCTCCTATAATTCACCCCTCCACTTT	CASSSSRDSSYNSPLHF
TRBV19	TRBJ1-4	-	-	TGTGCCAGTAGGGAGGGGTTTGGTGAAAAACTGTTTTTT	CASREGFGEKLFF
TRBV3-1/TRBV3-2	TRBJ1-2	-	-	TGTGCCAGCAGCCAAGATAGGAGTTACTATGGCTACACCTTC	CASSQDRSYYGYTF
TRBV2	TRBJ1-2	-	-	TGTGCCAGCATAGAGTCCTATGGCTACACCTTC	CASIESYGYTF
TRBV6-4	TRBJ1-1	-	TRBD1	TGTGCCAGCTCCTGGGACAGGGACACTGAAGCTTTCTTT	CASSWDRDTEAFF
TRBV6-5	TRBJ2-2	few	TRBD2	TGTGCCAGCAGTACTAGCGGGGACACCGGGGAGCTGTTTTTT	CASSTSGDTGELFF
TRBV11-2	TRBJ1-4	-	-	TGTGCCAGCAGTTTTGGACAGACTAATGAAAAACTGTTTTTT	CASSFGQTNEKLFF
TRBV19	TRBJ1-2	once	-	TGTGCCAGTAGTATGGTGCAGGCAAGCATCTATGGCTACACCTTC	CASSMVQASIYGYTF
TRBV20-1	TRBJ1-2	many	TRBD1	TGCAGTGCTAGTCCCGGGACAGGGGGCCGGAGCTACACCTTC	CSASPGTGGRSYTF
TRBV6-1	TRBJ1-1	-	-	TGTGCCAGCAGTGACGCGTCCGTGGCTTTCTTT	CASSDASVAFF
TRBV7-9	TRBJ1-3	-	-	TGTGCCAGCAGCCAAAGACGGCCAGGGACTGGAAACACCATATATTTT	CASSQRRPGTGNTIYF
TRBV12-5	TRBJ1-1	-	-	TGTGCTAGTGGTTTGGTACACGAAGGGGTTGGTGAAGCTTTCTTT	CASGLVHEGVGEAFF
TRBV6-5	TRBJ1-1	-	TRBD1	TGTGCCAGCAGTTACCTGGGACAGGGAGAAGCTTTCTTT	CASSYLGQGEAFF